This T cell receptor (beta chain) was retrieved from a study of regulatory T cells in long-lasting Graves disease. Documented time point: newly diagnosed GD, antithyroid drugs for less than 3 months. PBMC-derived RNA was used for the TCR library. Study-level points and caveats: Preferential use of TRBV28, TRBJ1-2 and TRBJ2-5 was seen in persistent disease. The work looked only at peripheral blood and did not look at thyroid tissue. Those with persistent disease had in common more public clonotypes (2,741) than new patients (about 900). A reduction in accuracy may have resulted from the small sample size.

Deletions cut 2 bases from V and 0 bases from J, with 5 bases between. Germline V gene lookup returns CDR1 MNHEY and CDR2 SVGAGI. CDR3 size: 14 residues. This clonotype was seen at least ten times. Its antigen is unknown. iRepertoire HTBI primers and Arm-PCR of CDR3 regions built TCR beta libraries. TCRdb used MiXCR to reprocess the multiplex PCR reads, holding one entry per CDR3 protein. The table has a few hundred thousand distinct CDR3 sequences, about 19% seen once; the top ten hold approximately 15%. The chain has TRBV6-5 and TRBJ1-3; no reliable D call. Specimen: peripheral blood mononuclear cells (PBMCs), collected at new diagnosis, from a patient treated with antithyroid drugs. The TCR sequence derives from a female donor with Graves disease. The CDR3 bases are TGTGCCAGCAGTTACGAACTCTCTGGAAACACCATATATTTT. It encodes CASSYELSGNTIYF.